The sequence of this TCR beta chain was determined in a study of CD8 T cells in ankylosing spondylitis. TCRdb called the 5' RACE reads again in MiXCR, with one record for every CDR3 protein. This repertoire shows hundreds of thousands of distinct CDR3 sequences, around 16% found once; its top ten account for under 55%. Findings and caveats of the study: Reports of some motif variants in reactive arthritis synovial fluid and blood predate this one. Typical of ankylosing spondylitis blood, it appeared, was a TCR beta motif of fewer than 10 highly homologous variants.

This clonotype was detected a few times. Its antigen remains unknown. The CDR3 spans 14 residues. Germline V gene sequence: CDR1 WSHSY, CDR2 SAAADI. V was clipped by 6 bases and J by 2 bases, with 13 bases between them. This TCR came from a male donor with ankylosing spondylitis. This sequence joins TRBV10-2 and TRBJ2-5, with D possibly TRBD1 on 6 matching bases. Sequencing was done on a sample of blood, either unsorted or a sorted T cell fraction (not recorded which). The CDR3 reads CASRLLGQQETQYF. The CDR3 bases are TGCGCCAGCAGACTCCTCGGACAGCAAGAGACCCAGTACTTC.